These 26 T cell receptor beta chains share one sample of origin, sequenced in a study of cytomegalovirus exposure and HLA in healthy donors. The study ran its PCR with 60 Vbeta and 13 Jbeta primers. Produced via immunoSEQ multiplex PCR; TCRdb's table is partial and in-frame only. Of 150,000 to 200,000 clones listed, about 85% are singletons. Sequencing was done on a sample of PBMCs. The receptors here all came from a woman aged 45-59 years in good health and CMV-seronegative.

The rearrangement links TRBV5-4 to TRBJ1-2, with 8 bases identical to TRBD1. The CDR3 totals 15 residues. The V segment lost 4 bases and the J segment 4 bases; nucleotides outside the gene matches: 9. From germline, CDR1 is SGHNT and CDR2 YYREEE (reference sequence). CDR3 region: CASSGNDRGGYGYTF. The CDR3 nucleotides read TGTGCCAGCAGCGGGAATGACAGGGGTGGCTATGGCTACACCTTC.

J is TRBJ2-1 and V is TRBV4-3, with 7 bases matching TRBD1. J gave up 8 bases and V 1 base, and 11 bases lay outside the gene matches. The CDR3 is 16 amino acids. Germline V gives CDR1 LGHNA, CDR2 YSLEER. The CDR3 DNA reads TGCGCCAGCAGCCAAGCTATTGACAGGGTCGGGCATGAGCAGTTCTTC. It specifies CASSQAIDRVGHEQFF.

The V and J genes are TRBV28 and TRBJ1-3; D may be TRBD1 (6 bases). This CDR3 spans 16 amino acids. Germline lookup yields CDR1 MDHEN and CDR2 SYDVKM. V was shortened by 3 bases and J by 4 bases, with 16 bases between the two germline ends. The DNA for the CDR3 is TGTGCCAGCAGTTTCCCGGGGGGCCGACGGGGAAACACCATATATTTT. It encodes CASSFPGGRRGNTIYF.

This chain joins TRBV6-1 and TRBJ2-7; 7 bases map to TRBD1. The length of the CDR3 is 15 residues. The ends lost 7 bases at V and 0 bases at J; junction bases unmatched: 9. From germline, CDR1 is MNHNS and CDR2 SASEGT. CDR3 DNA: TGTGCCAGCAACCCTGGACAGGCGAGCTCCTACGAGCAGTACTTC. Translated, it gives CASNPGQASSYEQYF.

This clone was seen only once. Other nucleotide sequences in the sample specify the same CDR3. This sequence joins TRBV9 and TRBJ2-3; 10 bases line up with TRBD2. Trimming cost V 2 bases and J 1 base; bases outside gene matches: 1. The CDR3 runs 15 residues. Per the germline V gene, CDR1 is SGDLS and CDR2 is YYNGEE. For the CDR3, the DNA is TGTGCCAGCAGCGTCAGCGGGGGGGGCACAGATACGCAGTATTTT. It specifies CASSVSGGGTDTQYF.

The chain joins TRBV4-1 to TRBJ2-3; 9 positions match TRBD1. The germline V gene encodes CDR1 MGHRA and CDR2 YSYEKL. The CDR3 is 16 residues long. V dropped 4 bases and J dropped 2; count of bases not matched to a gene: 7. For the CDR3, the DNA is TGCGCCAGCAGCCTTCGGGACAGGGCATTCACAGATACGCAGTATTTT. It encodes CASSLRDRAFTDTQYF.

This clone was seen just once. The chain is built from TRBV7-3 and TRBJ2-5; 12 bases are a match to TRBD2. Losses at the gene ends were 5 bases for V and 1 base for J; bases not matched to a gene: 5. The CDR3 is 16 amino acids. Germline CDR1 reads SGHTA; CDR2 reads FQGTGA. The CDR3 is CASSPGLAGSQETQYF. The CDR3 coding sequence is TGTGCCAGCAGCCCTGGACTAGCGGGGTCCCAAGAGACCCAGTACTTC.

This clone was observed a few times. The rearrangement links TRBV2 to TRBJ1-1, with a weak D call TRBD1 (5 bases). The CDR3 extends over 13 amino acids. Germline assignment: CDR1 SNHLY and CDR2 FYNNEI. Between the trimmed V and J ends, which lost 9 bases and 1 base, there was a span of 12 bases. This CDR3 is CARTQVGNTEAFF. CDR3 DNA: TGTGCCAGGACACAGGTGGGGAACACTGAAGCTTTCTTT.

J is TRBJ2-7 and V is TRBV28; no clear D. Germline V gives CDR1 MDHEN, CDR2 SYDVKM. V gave up 2 bases and J gave up 6 bases, with 20 bases separating them. This CDR3 contains 16 residues. The CDR3: CASSLSPTTLVGEQYF. As DNA, the CDR3 is TGTGCCAGCAGTTTAAGCCCCACTACTCTAGTCGGCGAGCAGTACTTC.

The chain recombines TRBV28 with TRBJ2-7, with D perhaps matching TRBD2 (7 bases). Germline loops: CDR1 MDHEN, CDR2 SYDVKM. The CDR3 has 16 residues. V was shortened by 3 bases and J by 6 bases, with 21 bases between the two germline ends. The CDR3 reads CASSFGGGGRGGEQYF. In nucleotides, the CDR3 is TGTGCCAGCAGTTTTGGGGGCGGGGGCCGGGGTGGCGAGCAGTACTTC.

This clone has just one count. The V call is TRBV9, the J call TRBJ2-1; TRBD2 matches 7 bases. This CDR3 is 12 amino acids long. The V gene end was trimmed by 3 bases and the J gene end by 11 bases; junction bases not matched to a gene: 5. Germline-derived CDR1 and CDR2 are SGDLS and YYNGEE. In nucleotides, the CDR3 is TGTGCCAGCAGCGGACCTAGCGGCAAGCAGTTCTTC. This sequence encodes CASSGPSGKQFF.

This clone was observed a handful of times. This chain uses TRBV5-4 with TRBJ2-1, with 7 bases aligning to TRBD2. The length of the CDR3 is 16 residues. Germline V lookup: CDR1 SGHNT, CDR2 YYREEE (reference sequence). With 0 bases clipped from V and 2 bases from J, the junction kept 5 bases outside the gene matches. The CDR3 protein is CASSLAGGGAYNEQFF. DNA for the CDR3: TGTGCCAGCAGCTTGGCCGGCGGGGGAGCCTACAATGAGCAGTTCTTC.

V gene TRBV7-8 combines with J gene TRBJ1-2; possibly TRBD1 for D (6 bases). CDR1 and CDR2 from the germline V gene are SGHVS and FQNEAQ. The CDR3 extends over 16 amino acids. The V gene lost 6 bases and the J gene lost 0 bases, with 17 bases spanning the gap. The CDR3 is CASSRNLDSSNYGYTF. The CDR3 DNA sequence: TGTGCCAGCAGTCGGAACTTGGACAGCTCTAACTATGGCTACACCTTC.

The chain joins TRBV5-5 to TRBJ2-2, with D possibly matching TRBD2 (6 bases). The germline gives CDR1 SGHKS, CDR2 YYEKEE (reference sequence). CDR3 size: 14 residues. V shed 1 base and J shed 4 bases, with 8 bases lying between them. The CDR3 coding sequence is TGTGCCAGCAGCTTGACTAGCCTCACCGGGGAGCTGTTTTTT. Protein: CASSLTSLTGELFF.

The rearrangement uses TRBV7-2 and TRBJ1-1; 7 nucleotides match TRBD1. The junction had 3 bases not matched to a gene; V was cut back by 4 bases and J by 1 base. Looked up from germline, CDR1 is SGHTA and CDR2 is FQGNSA. The CDR3 extends over 14 amino acids. CDR3 protein: CASSSAGGNTEAFF. CDR3 DNA: TGTGCCAGCAGCTCAGCAGGGGGGAACACTGAAGCTTTCTTT.

The CDR3 loop is CASGSGQLRSNQPQHF. The CDR3 nucleotides are TGTGCTAGTGGTTCAGGACAGTTAAGGAGCAATCAGCCCCAGCATTTT. The rearrangement links TRBV12-5 to TRBJ1-5; possibly TRBD1 for D (6 bases). The V gene's germline CDR1 is LGHNT and CDR2 FRNRAP. The CDR3 spans 16 residues. The V and J ends lost 4 bases and 1 base respectively, with 14 bases between them.

The chain joins TRBV5-1 to TRBJ1-2, with 8 bases aligning to TRBD1. Trimming removed 0 bases from V and 6 bases from J; junction bases left unmatched: 7. The CDR3 covers 15 residues. The germline V gene has CDR1 SGHRS and CDR2 YFSETQ. The CDR3 nucleotides are TGCGCCAGCAGCTTGGAGCCAGGGGGCGCGAATGGCTACACCTTC. Translating it yields CASSLEPGGANGYTF. Drawing the rest from reference TRBV5-1 and TRBJ1-2, the complete variable domain is KAGVTQTPRYLIKTRGQQVTLSCSPISGHRSVSWYQQTPGQGLQFLFEYFSETQRNKGNFPGRFSGRQFSNSRSEMNVSTLELGDSALYLCASSLEPGGANGYTFGSGTRLTVV.

The chain joins TRBV7-3 to TRBJ2-3; weak D call: TRBD1 (6 bases). The germline CDR1 and CDR2 sequences are SGHTA and FQGTGA. V shed 4 bases and J shed 0 bases, with 20 bases lying between them. This CDR3 has 18 residues. CDR3 sequence (DNA): TGTGCCAGCAGCTCCCCCAAGACAGGTTCCTTTAGCACAGATACGCAGTATTTT. Its translation is CASSSPKTGSFSTDTQYF.

The V call is TRBV29-1, the J call TRBJ1-1, with D possibly TRBD1 on 5 matching bases. CDR1 and CDR2 from the germline V gene are SQVTM and ANQGSEA. Between the trimmed V and J ends, which lost 1 base and 5 bases, there was a span of 11 bases. The CDR3 runs to 13 residues. CDR3 bases: TGCAGCGTTGAAGGGGGGGATAGGACTGAAGCTTTCTTT. Amino acid sequence: CSVEGGDRTEAFF.

The chain combines TRBV9 with TRBJ2-5; possible D gene TRBD2, 6 bases. The better agreement between TRBJ2-7 and the DNA end casts doubt on the J call. CDR1 is SGDLS, CDR2 YYNGEE, per germline. The length of the CDR3 is 16 residues. The DNA for the CDR3 is TGTGCCAGCAGCGCCCGGGAGCGGGCGAGCTCCTACGAGCAGTACTTC. The encoded protein is CASSARERASSYEQYF.

The chain uses TRBV6-5 and TRBJ1-2; D remains unclear. V lost 0 bases, J lost 7 bases, and 15 bases lay in between. The CDR3 is 15 residues long. Germline CDR1 reads MNHEY; CDR2 reads SVGAGI. The CDR3 sequence is CASSYSNRGKTGYTF. CDR3 nucleotides: TGTGCCAGCAGTTACTCGAACCGGGGAAAGACTGGCTACACCTTC.

The chain is built from TRBV5-5 and TRBJ2-2; 8 nucleotides agree with TRBD2. This CDR3 comprises 17 residues. J gave up 3 bases and V 4 bases, and 11 bases lay outside the gene matches. In germline, CDR1 is SGHKS, CDR2 YYEKEE (reference sequence). The CDR3 is CASSRTSTSSDTGELFF. CDR3 in DNA: TGTGCCAGCAGCCGGACTAGCACAAGTTCGGACACCGGGGAGCTGTTTTTT.

The rearrangement links TRBV30 to TRBJ1-2; 8 bases are a match to TRBD1. The CDR3 has 13 residues. V lost 5 bases, J lost 0 bases, and 2 bases stayed unmatched. Per the germline V gene, CDR1 is GTSNPN and CDR2 is SVGIG (reference sequence). DNA of the CDR3: TGTGCCTGGTCGACAGGGGCTAACTATGGCTACACCTTC. Its translation is CAWSTGANYGYTF.

V gene TRBV6-5 combines with J gene TRBJ2-7, with TRBD2 matching 7 bases. After removal of 2 bases from V and 0 bases from J, the junction contained 7 bases not matched to a gene. Per the germline V gene, CDR1 is MNHEY and CDR2 is SVGAGI. The CDR3 consists of 16 residues. The CDR3 bases are TGTGCCAGCAGTTACGGGAGCGGGGCTAGCTCCTACGAGCAGTACTTC. Amino acids: CASSYGSGASSYEQYF.

The chain recombines TRBV7-6 with TRBJ2-1; TRBD1 agrees at 7 bases. CDR1 and CDR2 (germline): SGHVS, FNYEAQ. This CDR3 has 15 amino acids. The ends lost 3 bases at V and 4 bases at J; junction bases unmatched: 6. The CDR3, as DNA: TGTGCCAGCAGCTTTAGTGGGACAGCATACAATGAGCAGTTCTTC. This encodes CASSFSGTAYNEQFF.

J is TRBJ1-1 and V is TRBV5-4; D unresolved. V dropped 2 bases and J dropped 3 bases, with 20 bases sitting between them. There are 17 residues in the CDR3. CDR1 and CDR2 (germline): SGHNT, YYREEE (reference sequence). CDR3 sequence: CASSLGWGVRRHTEAFF. The CDR3 nucleotides are TGTGCCAGCAGCTTAGGATGGGGAGTGAGGAGGCACACTGAAGCTTTCTTT.